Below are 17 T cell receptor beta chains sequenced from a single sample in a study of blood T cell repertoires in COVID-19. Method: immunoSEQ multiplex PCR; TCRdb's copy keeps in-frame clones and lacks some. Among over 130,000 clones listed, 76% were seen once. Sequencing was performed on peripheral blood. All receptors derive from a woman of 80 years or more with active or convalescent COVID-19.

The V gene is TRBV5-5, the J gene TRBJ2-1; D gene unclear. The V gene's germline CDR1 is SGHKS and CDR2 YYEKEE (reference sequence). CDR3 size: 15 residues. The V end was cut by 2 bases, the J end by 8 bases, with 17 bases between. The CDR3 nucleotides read TGTGCCAGCAGCTTATTTGGCCAACAAAGCGATGAGCAGTTCTTC. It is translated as CASSLFGQQSDEQFF.

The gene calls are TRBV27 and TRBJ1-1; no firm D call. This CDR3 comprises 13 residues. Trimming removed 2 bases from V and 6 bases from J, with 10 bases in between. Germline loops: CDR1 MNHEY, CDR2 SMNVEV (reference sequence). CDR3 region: CASSLSSLAEAFF. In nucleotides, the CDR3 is TGTGCCAGCAGTTTAAGCTCTCTGGCTGAAGCTTTCTTT.

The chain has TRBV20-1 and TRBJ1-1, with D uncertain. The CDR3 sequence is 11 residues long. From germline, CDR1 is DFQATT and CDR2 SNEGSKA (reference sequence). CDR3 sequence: CTGVKNTEAFF. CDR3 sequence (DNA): TGCACCGGGGTTAAGAACACTGAAGCTTTCTTT.

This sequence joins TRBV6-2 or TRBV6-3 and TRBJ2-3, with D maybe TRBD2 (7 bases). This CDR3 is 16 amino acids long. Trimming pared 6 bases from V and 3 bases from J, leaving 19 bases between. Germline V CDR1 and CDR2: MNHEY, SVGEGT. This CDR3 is CASSLEGGAGTDTQYF. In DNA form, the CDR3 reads TGTGCCAGCAGCCTAGAAGGGGGGGCGGGAACAGATACGCAGTATTTT.

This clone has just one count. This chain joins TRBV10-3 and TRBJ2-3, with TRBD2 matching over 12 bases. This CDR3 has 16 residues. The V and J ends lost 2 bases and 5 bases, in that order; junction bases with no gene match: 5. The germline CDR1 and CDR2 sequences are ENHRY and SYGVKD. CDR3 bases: TGTGCCATCAGTGAGCCCGCTAGCGGGGGGGGAGATACGCAGTATTTT. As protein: CAISEPASGGGDTQYF.

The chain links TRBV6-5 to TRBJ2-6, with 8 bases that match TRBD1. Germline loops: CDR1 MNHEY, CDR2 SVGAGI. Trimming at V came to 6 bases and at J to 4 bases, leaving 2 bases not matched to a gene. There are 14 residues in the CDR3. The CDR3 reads CASRTGVGANVLTF. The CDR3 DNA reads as TGTGCCAGCAGGACAGGGGTCGGGGCCAACGTCCTGACTTTC.

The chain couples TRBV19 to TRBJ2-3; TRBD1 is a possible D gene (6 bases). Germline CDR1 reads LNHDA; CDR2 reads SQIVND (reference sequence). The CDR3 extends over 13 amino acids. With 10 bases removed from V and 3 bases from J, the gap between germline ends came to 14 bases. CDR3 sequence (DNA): TGTGCCACTACACCCCAGGGGACAGATACGCAGTATTTT. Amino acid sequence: CATTPQGTDTQYF.

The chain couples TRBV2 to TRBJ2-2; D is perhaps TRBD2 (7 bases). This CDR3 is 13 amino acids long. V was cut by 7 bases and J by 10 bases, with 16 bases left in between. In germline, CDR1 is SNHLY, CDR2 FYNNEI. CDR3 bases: TGTGCCAGCAATCCTTTGGGGGGGCCGGAGCTGTTTTTT. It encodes CASNPLGGPELFF.

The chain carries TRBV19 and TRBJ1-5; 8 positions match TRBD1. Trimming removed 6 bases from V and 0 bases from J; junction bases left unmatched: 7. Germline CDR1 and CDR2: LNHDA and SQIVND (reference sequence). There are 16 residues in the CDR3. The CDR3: CASRRQGPDSNQPQHF. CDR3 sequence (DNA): TGTGCCAGTAGACGACAGGGGCCCGATAGCAATCAGCCCCAGCATTTT.

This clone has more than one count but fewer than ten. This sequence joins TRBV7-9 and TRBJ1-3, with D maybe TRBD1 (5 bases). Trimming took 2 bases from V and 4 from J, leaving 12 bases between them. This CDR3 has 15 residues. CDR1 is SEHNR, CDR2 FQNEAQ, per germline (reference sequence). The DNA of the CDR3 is TGTGCCAGCAGCTTAAAGGGGATCGTGGGAAACACCATATATTTT. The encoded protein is CASSLKGIVGNTIYF.

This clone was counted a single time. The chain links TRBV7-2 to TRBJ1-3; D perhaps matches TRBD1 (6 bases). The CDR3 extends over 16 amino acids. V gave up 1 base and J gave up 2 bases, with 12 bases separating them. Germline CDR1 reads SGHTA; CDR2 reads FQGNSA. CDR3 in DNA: TGTGCCAGCAGCTTAGGGGTCGGACAGCCTGGAAACACCATATATTTT. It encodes CASSLGVGQPGNTIYF.

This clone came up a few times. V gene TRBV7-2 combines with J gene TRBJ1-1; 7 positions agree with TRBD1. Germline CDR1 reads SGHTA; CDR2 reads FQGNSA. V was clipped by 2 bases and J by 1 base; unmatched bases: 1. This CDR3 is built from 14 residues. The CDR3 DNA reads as TGTGCCAGCAGCTTACAGGGGGGGAACACTGAAGCTTTCTTT. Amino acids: CASSLQGGNTEAFF.

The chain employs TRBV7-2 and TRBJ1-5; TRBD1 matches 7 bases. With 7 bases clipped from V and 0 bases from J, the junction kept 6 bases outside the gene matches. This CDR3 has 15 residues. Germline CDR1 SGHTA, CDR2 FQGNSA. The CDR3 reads CASMQTGVSNQPQHF. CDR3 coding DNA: TGTGCCAGCATGCAAACAGGGGTTAGCAATCAGCCCCAGCATTTT.

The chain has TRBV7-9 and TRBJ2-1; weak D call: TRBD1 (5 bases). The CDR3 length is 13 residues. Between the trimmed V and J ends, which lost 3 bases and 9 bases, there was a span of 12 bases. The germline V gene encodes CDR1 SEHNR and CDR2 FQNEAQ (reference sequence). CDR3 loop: CASSFPRVTEQFF. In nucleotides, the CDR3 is TGTGCCAGCAGCTTCCCCAGGGTAACTGAGCAGTTCTTC. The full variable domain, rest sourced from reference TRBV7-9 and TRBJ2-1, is DTGVSQNPRHKITKRGQNVTFRCDPISEHNRLYWYRQTLGQGPEFLTYFQNEAQLEKSRLLSDRFSAERPKGSFSTLEIQRTEQGDSAMYLCASSFPRVTEQFFGPGTRLTVL.

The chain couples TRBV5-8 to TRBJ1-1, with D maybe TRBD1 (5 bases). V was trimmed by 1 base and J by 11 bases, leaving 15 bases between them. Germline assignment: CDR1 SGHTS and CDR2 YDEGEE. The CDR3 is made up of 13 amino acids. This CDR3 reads CASSLNQGLVAFF. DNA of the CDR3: TGTGCCAGCAGCTTGAACCAGGGCCTGGTTGCTTTCTTT.

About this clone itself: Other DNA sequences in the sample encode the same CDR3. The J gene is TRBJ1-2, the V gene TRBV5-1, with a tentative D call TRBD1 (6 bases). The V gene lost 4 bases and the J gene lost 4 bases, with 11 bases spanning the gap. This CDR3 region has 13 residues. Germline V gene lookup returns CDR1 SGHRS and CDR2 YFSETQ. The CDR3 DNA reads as TGCGCCAGCAGCCCGGGACAAAGCTATGGCTACACCTTC. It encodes CASSPGQSYGYTF.

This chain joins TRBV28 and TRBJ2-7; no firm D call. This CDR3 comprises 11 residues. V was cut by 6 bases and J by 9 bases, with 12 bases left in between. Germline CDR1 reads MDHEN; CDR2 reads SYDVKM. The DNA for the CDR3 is TGTGCCAGCAGCTCCGGCCCAGGGCAGTACTTC. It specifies CASSSGPGQYF.